This record looks at one T cell receptor (beta chain) sequence and its context. The entry originates in a study of blood T cell repertoires in COVID-19. The overall study: Sample material is recorded as cDNA or gDNA derived from T cells, B-cell-depleted T cells, or PBMCs.

Sequencing used immunoSEQ multiplex PCR; TCRdb keeps in-frame clones, though not all of them. Among 170,000 or so clones, about 78% were seen once, and the ten largest hold around 15%. Trimming cost V 5 bases and J 6 bases; bases outside gene matches: 7. The CDR3 has 15 amino acids. Germline-derived CDR1 and CDR2 are MNHEY and SMNVEV (reference sequence). Everyone who took part was 18 to 89 years old, and they came from 20 to 25 US areas. Cohort allocation depended upon clinical history that participants reported. V usage is TRBV27 and J usage is TRBJ2-1, with 10 bases that match TRBD2. This clonotype was sampled from a woman aged 45-59 years who had recovered from COVID-19. Sequencing was carried out using PBMCs or T cells enriched from blood (not recorded which). The CDR3 DNA reads TGTGCCAGCAGTGCCTCGCCTAGCGGGAGCAATGAGCAGTTCTTC. This translates into CASSASPSGSNEQFF.